This record covers a single TCR beta chain. Its cognate antigen is unknown. The sample belongs to a study of T cell responses to AZD1222 COVID-19 vaccine. Study-wide context: Some second doses came at about 4 weeks and others at about 12 weeks; these were pooled. The study's findings and limits: The study found Spike-specific TCR breadth and depth rose after two AZD1222 doses. The donors showed a predominance of white British ancestry and of females, with possible underestimation of clonal diversity.

The V end lost 3 bases, the J end lost 7 bases, and 14 bases lay between the germline ends. Germline V gives CDR1 SNHLY, CDR2 FYNNEI. CDR3 size: 14 residues. TCRdb's table, derived via immunoSEQ multiplex PCR, lists solely in-frame clones and lacks some. Here the sample spans about 97,000 clones, 88% being singletons. The V and J genes are TRBV2 and TRBJ2-3, with D unresolved. The sequence was collected from an adult in good health. The specimen was peripheral blood, collected on day 0 of AZD1222 vaccination. The CDR3, as DNA: TGTGCCAGCAGTGATGGCCGGGCCTCAAATACGCAGTATTTT. This encodes CASSDGRASNTQYF.